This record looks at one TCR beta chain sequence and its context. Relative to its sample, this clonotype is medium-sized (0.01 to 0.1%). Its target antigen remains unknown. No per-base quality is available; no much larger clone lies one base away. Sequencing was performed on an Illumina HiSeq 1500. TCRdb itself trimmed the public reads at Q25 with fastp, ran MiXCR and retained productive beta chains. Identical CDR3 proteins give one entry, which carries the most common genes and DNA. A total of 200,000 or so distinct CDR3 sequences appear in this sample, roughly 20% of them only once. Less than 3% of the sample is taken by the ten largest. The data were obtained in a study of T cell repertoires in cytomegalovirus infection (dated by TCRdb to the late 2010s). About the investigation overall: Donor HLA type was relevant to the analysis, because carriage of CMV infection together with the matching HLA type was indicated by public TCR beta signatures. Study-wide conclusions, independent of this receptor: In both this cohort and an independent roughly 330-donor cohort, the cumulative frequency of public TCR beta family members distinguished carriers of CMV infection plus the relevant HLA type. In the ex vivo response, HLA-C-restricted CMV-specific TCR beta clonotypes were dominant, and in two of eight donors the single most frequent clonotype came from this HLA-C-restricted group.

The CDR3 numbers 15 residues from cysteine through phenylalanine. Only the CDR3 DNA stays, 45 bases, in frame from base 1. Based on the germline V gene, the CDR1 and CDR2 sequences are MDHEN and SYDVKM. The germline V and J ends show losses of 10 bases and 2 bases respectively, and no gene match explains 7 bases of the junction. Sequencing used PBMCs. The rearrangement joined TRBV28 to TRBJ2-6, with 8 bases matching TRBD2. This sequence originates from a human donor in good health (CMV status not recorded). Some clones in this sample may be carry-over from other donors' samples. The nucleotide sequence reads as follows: TGTGCCACCAATCGTAGCGGGACTGGGGCCAACGTCCTGACTTTC. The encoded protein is CATNRSGTGANVLTF.